This T cell receptor (beta chain) was identified in a study of cytomegalovirus exposure and HLA in healthy donors. Repertoires were generated with immunoSEQ multiplex PCR, while TCRdb's copy carries only in-frame clones and drops some. The table has 180,000 or so clones, about 87% seen once. This sequence was found in a woman aged 25 to 39 in good health and CMV-seronegative. Input material: PBMCs.

The CDR3 reads CASSFFHDNPYNEQFF. The CDR3 coding sequence is TGCGCCAGCAGCTTCTTCCACGACAACCCTTACAATGAGCAGTTCTTC. The chain has TRBV5-1 and TRBJ2-1, with D unclear. V dropped 2 bases and J dropped 4 bases, with 16 bases sitting between them. The CDR3 has 16 amino acids. Germline lookup yields CDR1 SGHRS and CDR2 YFSETQ.